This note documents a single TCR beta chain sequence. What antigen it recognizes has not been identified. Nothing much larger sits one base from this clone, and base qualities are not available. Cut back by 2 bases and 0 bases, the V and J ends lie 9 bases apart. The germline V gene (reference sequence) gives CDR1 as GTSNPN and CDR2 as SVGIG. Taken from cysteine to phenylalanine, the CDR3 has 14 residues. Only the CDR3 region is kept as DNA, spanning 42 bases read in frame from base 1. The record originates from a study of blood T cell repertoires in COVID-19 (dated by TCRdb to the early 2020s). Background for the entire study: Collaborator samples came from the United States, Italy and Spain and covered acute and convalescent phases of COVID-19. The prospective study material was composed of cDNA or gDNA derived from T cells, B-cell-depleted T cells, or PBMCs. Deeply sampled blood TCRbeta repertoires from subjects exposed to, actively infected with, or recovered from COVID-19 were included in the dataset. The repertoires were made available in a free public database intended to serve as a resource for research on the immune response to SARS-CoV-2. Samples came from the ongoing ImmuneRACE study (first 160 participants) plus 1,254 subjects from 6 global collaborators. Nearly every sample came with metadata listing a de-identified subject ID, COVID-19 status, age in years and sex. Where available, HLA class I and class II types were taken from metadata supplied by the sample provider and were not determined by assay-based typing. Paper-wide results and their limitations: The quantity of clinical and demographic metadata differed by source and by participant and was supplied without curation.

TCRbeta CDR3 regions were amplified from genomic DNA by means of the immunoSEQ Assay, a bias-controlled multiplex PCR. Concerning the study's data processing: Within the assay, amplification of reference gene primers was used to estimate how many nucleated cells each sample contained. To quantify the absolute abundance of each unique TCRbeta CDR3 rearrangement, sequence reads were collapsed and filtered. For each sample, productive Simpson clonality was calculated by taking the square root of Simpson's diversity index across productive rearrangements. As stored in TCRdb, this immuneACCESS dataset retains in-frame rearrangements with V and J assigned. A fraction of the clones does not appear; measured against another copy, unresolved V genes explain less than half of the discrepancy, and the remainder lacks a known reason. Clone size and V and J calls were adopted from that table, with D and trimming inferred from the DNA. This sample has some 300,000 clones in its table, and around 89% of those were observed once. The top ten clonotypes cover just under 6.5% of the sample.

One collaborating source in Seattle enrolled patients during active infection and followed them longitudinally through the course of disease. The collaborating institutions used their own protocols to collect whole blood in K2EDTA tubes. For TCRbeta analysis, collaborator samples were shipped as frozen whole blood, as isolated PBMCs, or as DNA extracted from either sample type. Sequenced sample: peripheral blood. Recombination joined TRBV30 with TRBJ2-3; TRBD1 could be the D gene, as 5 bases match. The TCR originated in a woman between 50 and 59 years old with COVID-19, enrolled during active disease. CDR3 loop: CAWSQGLSTDTQYF. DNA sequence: TGTGCCTGGAGTCAGGGCCTGAGCACAGATACGCAGTATTTT.